This T cell receptor (beta chain) was sequenced during a study of technical replicates of blood from several donors. Trimming removed 6 bases from V and 1 base from J; junction bases left unmatched: 5. The CDR3 has 16 residues. CDR1 is MDHEN and CDR2 is SYDVKM in the germline V gene. This table comes from immunoSEQ multiplex PCR, and its TCRdb copy is limited to in-frame clones, with some not included. The table has 55,000 to 75,000 clones, approximately 86% seen once. A few counts support this clone. V and J are TRBV28 and TRBJ2-6; 8 nucleotides match TRBD2. The clonotype was recovered from a human donor in good health. Some clones in this sample may be carry-over from other donors' samples. The sequenced material came from PBMCs. The CDR3, as DNA: TGTGCCAGCAGGGAATCGGGGGGGTCTGGGGCCAACGTCCTGACTTTC. Its protein is CASRESGGSGANVLTF.